This TCR beta chain was identified in a study of blood T cell repertoires in COVID-19. Study overall: Acute-phase and convalescent COVID-19 samples originated in the United States, Italy and Spain. PBMCs, B-cell-depleted T cells, or T cells were the source of the cDNA or gDNA that made up the material.

Trimming removed 1 base from V and 3 bases from J, with 7 bases in between. From germline, CDR1 is MGHRA and CDR2 YSYEKL. The CDR3 has 13 amino acids. Sequenced by immunoSEQ multiplex PCR; TCRdb stores in-frame clones only, minus some. The table records 130,000 to 150,000 clones, 84% of them present only once. This receptor was obtained from a woman aged 45-60 years who had been exposed to COVID-19. Input material: PBMCs or T cells enriched from blood (not recorded which). The chain joins TRBV4-1 to TRBJ2-7; no reliable D call. The CDR3 here is CASSQVSNYEQYF. In DNA, the CDR3 is TGCGCCAGCAGCCAAGTTTCCAACTACGAGCAGTACTTC.